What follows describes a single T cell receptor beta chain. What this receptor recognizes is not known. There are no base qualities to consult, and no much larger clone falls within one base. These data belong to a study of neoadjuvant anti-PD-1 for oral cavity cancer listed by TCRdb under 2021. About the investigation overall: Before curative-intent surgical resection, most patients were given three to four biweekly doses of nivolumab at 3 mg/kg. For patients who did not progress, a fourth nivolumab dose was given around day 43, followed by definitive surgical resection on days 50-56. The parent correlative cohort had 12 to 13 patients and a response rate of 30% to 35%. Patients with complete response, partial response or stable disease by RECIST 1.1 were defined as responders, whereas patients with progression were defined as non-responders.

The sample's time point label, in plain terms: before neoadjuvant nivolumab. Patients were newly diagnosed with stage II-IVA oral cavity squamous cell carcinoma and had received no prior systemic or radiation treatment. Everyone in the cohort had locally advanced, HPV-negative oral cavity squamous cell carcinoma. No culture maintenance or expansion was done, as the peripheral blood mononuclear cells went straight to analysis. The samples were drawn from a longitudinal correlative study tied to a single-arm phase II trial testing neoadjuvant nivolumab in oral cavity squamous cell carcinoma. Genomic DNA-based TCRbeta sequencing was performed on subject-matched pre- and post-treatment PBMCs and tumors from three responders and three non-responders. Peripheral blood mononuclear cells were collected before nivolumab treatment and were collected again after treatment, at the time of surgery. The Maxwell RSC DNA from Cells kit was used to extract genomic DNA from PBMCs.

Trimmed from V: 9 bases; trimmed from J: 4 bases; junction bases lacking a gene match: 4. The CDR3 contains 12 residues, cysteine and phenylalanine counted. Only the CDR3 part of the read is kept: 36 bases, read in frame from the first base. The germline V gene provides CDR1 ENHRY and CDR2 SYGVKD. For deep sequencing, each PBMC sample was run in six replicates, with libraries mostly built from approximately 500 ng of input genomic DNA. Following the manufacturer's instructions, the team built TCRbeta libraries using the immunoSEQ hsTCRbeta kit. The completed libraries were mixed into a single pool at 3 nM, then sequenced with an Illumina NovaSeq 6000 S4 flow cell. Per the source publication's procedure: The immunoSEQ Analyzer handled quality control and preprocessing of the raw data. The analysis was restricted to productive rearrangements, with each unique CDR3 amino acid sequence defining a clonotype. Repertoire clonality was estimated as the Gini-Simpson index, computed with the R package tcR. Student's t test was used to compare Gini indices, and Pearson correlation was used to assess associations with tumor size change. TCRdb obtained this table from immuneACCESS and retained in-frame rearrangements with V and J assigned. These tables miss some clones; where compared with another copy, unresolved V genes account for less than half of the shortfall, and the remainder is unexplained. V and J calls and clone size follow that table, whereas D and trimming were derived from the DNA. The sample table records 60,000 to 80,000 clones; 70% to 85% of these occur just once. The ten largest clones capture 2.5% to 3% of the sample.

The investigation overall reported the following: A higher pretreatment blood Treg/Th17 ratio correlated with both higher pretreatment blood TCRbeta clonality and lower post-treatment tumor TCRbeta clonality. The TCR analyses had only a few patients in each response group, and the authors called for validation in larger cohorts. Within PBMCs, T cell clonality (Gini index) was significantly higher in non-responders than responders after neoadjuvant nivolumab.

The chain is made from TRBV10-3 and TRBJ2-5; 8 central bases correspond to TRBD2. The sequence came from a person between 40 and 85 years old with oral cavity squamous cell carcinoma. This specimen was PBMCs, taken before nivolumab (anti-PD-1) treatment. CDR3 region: CAIKTSAETQYF. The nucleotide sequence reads TGTGCCATAAAGACTAGCGCAGAGACCCAGTACTTC.